This TCR beta chain is from a study of vaccination effects on CD4 cells after COVID-19. The study, taken as a whole, reports: Marked clonal contraction was seen late after vaccination (in both infection- and vaccine-induced clones). Of the vaccine-induced clones from healthy vaccinees, merely 1 of 255 recognized common cold coronaviruses as well.

Some clones are missing from TCRdb's copy, which holds only in-frame ones; the method was immunoSEQ multiplex PCR. The sample holds approximately 25,000 clones, approximately 69% seen once. To note about this clone: Its matching antigen is unknown.

Before sequencing, viral peptide pools were used by the ViraFEST assay to expand antigen-specific CD4+ T cells. It was after roughly 11 days of culture that CD4+ T cells were isolated. Each participant received a vaccine that was either BNT162b2 or mRNA-1273, given as two doses. This CDR3 contains 15 residues. Germline CDR1 SGHRS, CDR2 YFSETQ. V lost 2 bases and J lost 3; bases outside the gene matches: 6. Material: CD4+ T cells from PBMCs cultured with SARS-CoV-2 spike peptides, obtained after COVID-19 vaccination. The receptor's source is a human donor who received a COVID-19 vaccine. V usage is TRBV5-1 and J usage is TRBJ2-7; TRBD1 matches at 9 bases. CDR3 sequence (DNA): TGCGCCAGCAGCTTAGGACAGGGGCGTAACTACGAGCAGTACTTC. It yields the protein CASSLGQGRNYEQYF. Full variable domain (outside the CDR3, taken from reference TRBV5-1 and TRBJ2-7): KAGVTQTPRYLIKTRGQQVTLSCSPISGHRSVSWYQQTPGQGLQFLFEYFSETQRNKGNFPGRFSGRQFSNSRSEMNVSTLELGDSALYLCASSLGQGRNYEQYFGPGTRLTVT.